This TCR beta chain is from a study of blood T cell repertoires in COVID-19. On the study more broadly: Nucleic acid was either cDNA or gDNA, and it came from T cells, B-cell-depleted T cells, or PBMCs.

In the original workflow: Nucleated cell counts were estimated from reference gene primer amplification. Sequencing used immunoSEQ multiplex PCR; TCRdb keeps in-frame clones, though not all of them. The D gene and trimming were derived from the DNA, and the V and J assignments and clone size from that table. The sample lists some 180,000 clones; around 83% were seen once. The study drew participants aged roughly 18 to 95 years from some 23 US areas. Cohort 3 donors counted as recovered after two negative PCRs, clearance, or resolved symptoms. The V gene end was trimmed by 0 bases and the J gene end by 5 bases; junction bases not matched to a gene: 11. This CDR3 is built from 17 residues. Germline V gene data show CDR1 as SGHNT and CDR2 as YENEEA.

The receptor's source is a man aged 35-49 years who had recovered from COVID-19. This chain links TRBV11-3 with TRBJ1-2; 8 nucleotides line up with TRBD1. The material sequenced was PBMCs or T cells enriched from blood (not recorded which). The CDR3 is CASSLEGRGRISYGYTF. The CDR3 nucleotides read TGTGCCAGCAGCTTAGAAGGCAGGGGGCGAATTTCTTATGGCTACACCTTC.